The rows below give T cell receptor beta chains drawn from one sample of a study of blood T cell repertoires in COVID-19. TCRdb's copy holds only in-frame clones and misses some; the assay was immunoSEQ multiplex PCR. Of about 45,000 clones in the sample, more than 70% were seen once. Sequences were obtained from peripheral blood. Receptors originate from a human donor in a cohort sampled during active COVID-19. Both conserved end residues are part of each CDR3. Fields, in order: CDR3 protein, CDR3 DNA, D gene, V gene, clone size, J gene. D genes are given only for firm matches. A row's size may be missing; if present it is once, few, many or a size class.

CDR3 protein: CASSESRIPNQPQHF
CDR3 DNA: TGTGCCAGCAGTGAAAGCAGGATCCCCAATCAGCCCCAGCATTTT
D gene: .
V gene: TRBV2
clone size: .
J gene: TRBJ1-5

CDR3 protein: CASSQGLDTQYF
CDR3 DNA: TGTGCCAGCAGCCAGGGGTTAGATACGCAGTATTTT
D gene: .
V gene: TRBV7-3
clone size: .
J gene: TRBJ2-3

CDR3 protein: CASSQGLAGYNEQFF
CDR3 DNA: TGCGCCAGCAGCCAAGGCCTAGCGGGCTACAATGAGCAGTTCTTC
D gene: TRBD2
V gene: TRBV4-3
clone size: .
J gene: TRBJ2-1

CDR3 protein: CASSLGPNEKLFF
CDR3 DNA: TGTGCCAGCAGCTTAGGGCCCAATGAAAAACTGTTTTTT
D gene: .
V gene: TRBV7-6
clone size: .
J gene: TRBJ1-4

CDR3 protein: CASSPAPQGLYGYTF
CDR3 DNA: TGTGCCAGCAGCCCCGCTCCTCAGGGCCTCTATGGCTACACCTTC
D gene: .
V gene: TRBV6-2/TRBV6-3
clone size: .
J gene: TRBJ1-2

CDR3 protein: CASSLGQGIYNEQFF
CDR3 DNA: TGTGCCAGCAGCTTAGGACAGGGAATATACAATGAGCAGTTCTTC
D gene: TRBD1
V gene: TRBV11-2
clone size: .
J gene: TRBJ2-1

CDR3 protein: CASSFSGGRGYTF
CDR3 DNA: TGTGCCAGCAGTTTCTCGGGGGGCAGGGGCTACACCTTC
D gene: .
V gene: TRBV12-3/TRBV12-4
clone size: .
J gene: TRBJ1-2

CDR3 protein: CASSPNGAVTQYF
CDR3 DNA: TGTGCCAGCAGCCCCAACGGAGCAGTTACGCAGTATTTT
D gene: .
V gene: TRBV5-4
clone size: .
J gene: TRBJ2-3

CDR3 protein: CASSYTPGGYGVEKLFF
CDR3 DNA: TGCGCCAGCAGCTACACCCCGGGAGGGTATGGTGTTGAAAAACTGTTTTTT
D gene: .
V gene: TRBV4-3
clone size: .
J gene: TRBJ1-4

CDR3 protein: CATSDTRGTGELFF
CDR3 DNA: TGTGCCACCAGTGACACACGGGGCACCGGGGAGCTGTTTTTT
D gene: .
V gene: TRBV24-1
clone size: .
J gene: TRBJ2-2

CDR3 protein: CASSLGGPYGYTF
CDR3 DNA: TGTGCCAGCAGTTTAGGGGGCCCCTATGGCTACACCTTC
D gene: .
V gene: TRBV12-3/TRBV12-4
clone size: .
J gene: TRBJ1-2

CDR3 protein: CASSLRTGAVGNTIYF
CDR3 DNA: TGTGCCAGCAGCCTACGGACAGGCGCCGTAGGAAACACCATATATTTT
D gene: TRBD1
V gene: TRBV7-3
clone size: .
J gene: TRBJ1-3

CDR3 protein: CSAGDRGRGTEAFF
CDR3 DNA: TGCAGCGCTGGGGACAGGGGGCGCGGGACTGAAGCTTTCTTT
D gene: TRBD1
V gene: TRBV29-1
clone size: .
J gene: TRBJ1-1

CDR3 protein: CASSYRAGGPFNEQFF
CDR3 DNA: TGTGCCAGCAGTTACCGGGCGGGGGGGCCATTCAATGAGCAGTTCTTC
D gene: TRBD2
V gene: TRBV6-6
clone size: .
J gene: TRBJ2-1

CDR3 protein: CASEGQYSGNTIYF
CDR3 DNA: TGTGCCAGTGAGGGACAGTACTCTGGAAACACCATATATTTT
D gene: TRBD1
V gene: TRBV19
clone size: .
J gene: TRBJ1-3

CDR3 protein: CASSALSGGPYNEQFF
CDR3 DNA: TGTGCCAGCAGTGCCCTCAGCGGGGGCCCCTACAATGAGCAGTTCTTC
D gene: TRBD2
V gene: TRBV6-2/TRBV6-3
clone size: .
J gene: TRBJ2-1

CDR3 protein: CATSRDRGGSDGYTF
CDR3 DNA: TGTGCCACCAGCAGAGACCGGGGGGGTAGTGATGGCTACACCTTC
D gene: .
V gene: TRBV15
clone size: .
J gene: TRBJ1-2

CDR3 protein: CASSRLQVSVEQYF
CDR3 DNA: TGTGCCAGCAGCCGATTACAGGTATCGGTCGAGCAGTACTTC
D gene: .
V gene: TRBV6-5
clone size: .
J gene: TRBJ2-7

CDR3 protein: CASRPNPTGKYEQYF
CDR3 DNA: TGTGCCAGCAGGCCGAACCCGACAGGGAAGTACGAGCAGTACTTC
D gene: TRBD1
V gene: TRBV5-4
clone size: few
J gene: TRBJ2-7

CDR3 protein: CASSQDLEVFELFF
CDR3 DNA: TGCGCCAGCAGCCAAGATCTGGAGGTTTTCGAACTGTTTTTT
D gene: .
V gene: TRBV4-3
clone size: .
J gene: TRBJ1-4

CDR3 protein: CASSFGTSGGSRTGELFF
CDR3 DNA: TGCGCCAGCAGCTTCGGGACTAGCGGGGGGTCGCGGACCGGGGAGCTGTTTTTT
D gene: TRBD2
V gene: TRBV5-1
clone size: .
J gene: TRBJ2-2

CDR3 protein: CASSLVPRSYEQYF
CDR3 DNA: TGTGCCAGCAGCTTAGTTCCCAGATCCTACGAGCAGTACTTC
D gene: .
V gene: TRBV11-2
clone size: .
J gene: TRBJ2-7

CDR3 protein: CASRSGGNRNEQFF
CDR3 DNA: TGTGCCAGCAGAAGCGGGGGGAATAGGAATGAGCAGTTCTTC
D gene: TRBD2
V gene: TRBV6-5
clone size: .
J gene: TRBJ2-1

CDR3 protein: CSARQPGQGAYGYTF
CDR3 DNA: TGCAGCGCCCGACAACCGGGACAGGGAGCCTATGGCTACACCTTC
D gene: TRBD1
V gene: TRBV29-1
clone size: .
J gene: TRBJ1-2

CDR3 protein: CASSWDWGNTGELFF
CDR3 DNA: TGTGCCAGCAGCTGGGACTGGGGGAACACCGGGGAGCTGTTTTTT
D gene: .
V gene: TRBV9
clone size: .
J gene: TRBJ2-2

CDR3 protein: CAWRGTGVAYGYTF
CDR3 DNA: TGTGCCTGGAGGGGGACAGGGGTGGCCTATGGCTACACCTTC
D gene: TRBD1
V gene: TRBV30
clone size: .
J gene: TRBJ1-2

CDR3 protein: CASSELETYGYTF
CDR3 DNA: TGTGCCAGCAGTGAATTGGAGACCTATGGCTACACCTTC
D gene: .
V gene: TRBV6-1
clone size: .
J gene: TRBJ1-2

CDR3 protein: CASSTWTGGLNTEAFF
CDR3 DNA: TGTGCCAGCAGCACCTGGACAGGGGGCCTGAACACTGAAGCTTTCTTT
D gene: TRBD1
V gene: TRBV5-4
clone size: .
J gene: TRBJ1-1

CDR3 protein: CASWMGTSPGELFF
CDR3 DNA: TGTGCCAGTTGGATGGGGACTAGCCCCGGGGAGCTGTTTTTT
D gene: TRBD2
V gene: TRBV27
clone size: .
J gene: TRBJ2-2

CDR3 protein: CASRTGRVGEQYF
CDR3 DNA: TGTGCCAGCCGGACAGGGAGGGTCGGAGAGCAGTACTTC
D gene: .
V gene: TRBV6-5
clone size: .
J gene: TRBJ2-7

CDR3 protein: CASSLEAGSSTDTQYF
CDR3 DNA: TGTGCCAGCAGCTTAGAGGCGGGGTCGAGCACAGATACGCAGTATTTT
D gene: .
V gene: TRBV7-6
clone size: .
J gene: TRBJ2-3

CDR3 protein: CASSSVITSTGELFF
CDR3 DNA: TGTGCCAGCAGCTCGGTAATCACCTCCACCGGGGAGCTGTTTTTT
D gene: .
V gene: TRBV3-1/TRBV3-2
clone size: .
J gene: TRBJ2-2

CDR3 protein: CASTLKEERGGFADTQYF
CDR3 DNA: TGTGCCAGCACCCTCAAAGAGGAGCGGGGGGGTTTCGCAGATACGCAGTATTTT
D gene: TRBD2
V gene: TRBV11-2
clone size: .
J gene: TRBJ2-3

CDR3 protein: CASSLVAGEPYEQYF
CDR3 DNA: TGTGCCAGCAGCTTGGTGGCGGGGGAACCATACGAGCAGTACTTC
D gene: TRBD2
V gene: TRBV5-6
clone size: .
J gene: TRBJ2-7

CDR3 protein: CASSKTVDQPQHF
CDR3 DNA: TGTGCCAGCAGCAAGACAGTTGATCAGCCCCAGCATTTT
D gene: .
V gene: TRBV3-1/TRBV3-2
clone size: .
J gene: TRBJ1-5

CDR3 protein: CASSRQGATNYGYTF
CDR3 DNA: TGTGCCAGCAGTCGACAGGGGGCCACTAACTATGGCTACACCTTC
D gene: TRBD1
V gene: TRBV6-5
clone size: .
J gene: TRBJ1-2

CDR3 protein: CASSLTEGTDTQYF
CDR3 DNA: TGTGCCAGCAGCTTAACGGAGGGGACGGATACGCAGTATTTT
D gene: .
V gene: TRBV7-3
clone size: .
J gene: TRBJ2-3